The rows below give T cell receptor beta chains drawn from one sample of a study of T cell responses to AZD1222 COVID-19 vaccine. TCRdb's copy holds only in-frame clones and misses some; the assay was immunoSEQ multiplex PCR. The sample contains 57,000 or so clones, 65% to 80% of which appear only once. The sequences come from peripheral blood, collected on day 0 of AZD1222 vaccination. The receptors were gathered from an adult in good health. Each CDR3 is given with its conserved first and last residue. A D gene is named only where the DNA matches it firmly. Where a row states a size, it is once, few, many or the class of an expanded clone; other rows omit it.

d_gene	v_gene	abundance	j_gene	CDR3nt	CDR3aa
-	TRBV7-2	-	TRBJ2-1	TGTGCCAGCAGCACAGCCGGGGGTCCCTACAATGAGCAGTTCTTC	CASSTAGGPYNEQFF
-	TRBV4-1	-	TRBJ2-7	TGCGCCAGCAGCCAATCGGGGGGCTACTCCTACGAGCAGTACTTC	CASSQSGGYSYEQYF
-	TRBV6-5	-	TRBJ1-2	TGTGCCTCCGGCGGGGGAGCAAGGGATGGCTACACCTTC	CASGGGARDGYTF
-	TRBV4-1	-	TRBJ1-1	TGCGCCAGCAGCCAAGGTTACCAGGGAGTGTTTACTGAAGCTTTCTTT	CASSQGYQGVFTEAFF
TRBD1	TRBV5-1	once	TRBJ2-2	TGCGCCAGCAGTTCCCGGACAGGGGACACCGGGGAGCTGTTTTTT	CASSSRTGDTGELFF
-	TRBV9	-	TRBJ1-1	TGTGCCAGCAGCGTGGCTGACGGACGGAAGGCTTTCTTT	CASSVADGRKAFF
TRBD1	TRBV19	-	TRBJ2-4	TGTGCCAGTAAGGGGGCCGGTGTAGCCAAAAACATTCAGTACTTC	CASKGAGVAKNIQYF
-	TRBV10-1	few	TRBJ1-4	TGCGCCAGCAGTGAGAAACGGGGCACTGGTGAAAAACTGTTTTTT	CASSEKRGTGEKLFF
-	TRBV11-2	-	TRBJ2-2	TGTGCCAGCAGCTTAGATCCAGGGGATGTCGGGGAGCTGTTTTTT	CASSLDPGDVGELFF
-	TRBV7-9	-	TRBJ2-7	TGTGCCAGCAGCTTGGGCAGGGATTACGAGCAGTACTTC	CASSLGRDYEQYF
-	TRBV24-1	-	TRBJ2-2	TGTGCCACTCAACCGGGGTCCTCAAACACCGGGGAGCTGTTTTTT	CATQPGSSNTGELFF
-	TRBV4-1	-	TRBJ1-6	TGCGCCAGCAGCCATCCCGGGACGCCAACTTCACCCCTCCACTTT	CASSHPGTPTSPLHF
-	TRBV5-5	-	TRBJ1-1	TGTGCCAGCAGCGTACGCCCCGCCACTGAAGCTTTCTTT	CASSVRPATEAFF
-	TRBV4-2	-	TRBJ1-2	TGTGCCAGCAGCCAAGGACCTTTCTATGGCTACACCTTC	CASSQGPFYGYTF
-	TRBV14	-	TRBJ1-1	TGTGCCAGCAGCCAAGCAGGGTGGAGCCTCGGAGCTTTCTTT	CASSQAGWSLGAFF
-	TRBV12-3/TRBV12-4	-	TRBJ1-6	TGTGCCAGCAGACCCGCTAATTCACCCCTCCACTTT	CASRPANSPLHF
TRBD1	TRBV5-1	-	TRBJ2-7	TGCGCCAGCAGCTTGGCCGGGACAGGGGGATTCTACGAGCAGTACTTC	CASSLAGTGGFYEQYF
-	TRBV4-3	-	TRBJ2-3	TGCGCCAGCAGCCAGACAGGCGGTAACGGAGATACGCAGTATTTT	CASSQTGGNGDTQYF
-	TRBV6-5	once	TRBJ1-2	TGTGCCAGCAGTTACTCGAGACAGCGTAACTATGGCTACACCTTC	CASSYSRQRNYGYTF
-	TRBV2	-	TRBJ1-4	TGTGCCAGCAGTGAAAGGACGATCAATGAAAAACTGTTTTTT	CASSERTINEKLFF
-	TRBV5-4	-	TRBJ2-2	TGTGCCAGCAGCGGCAAAACGAACACCGGGGAGCTGTTTTTT	CASSGKTNTGELFF
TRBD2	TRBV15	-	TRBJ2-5	TGTGCCACCAGCAGTGCGCCGCTAGCGGGGGTCGAGACCCAGTACTTC	CATSSAPLAGVETQYF
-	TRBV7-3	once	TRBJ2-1	TGTGCCAGCAGCTTGTCAGGGTCCGATGAGCAGTTCTTC	CASSLSGSDEQFF
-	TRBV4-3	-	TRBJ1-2	TGCGCCAGCAGCCAGGGGCGGGGATTTAACTATGGCTACACCTTC	CASSQGRGFNYGYTF
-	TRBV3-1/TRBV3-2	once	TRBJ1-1	TGTGCCAGCAGCTCAACGGGGAATGCCGCGGCTTTCTTT	CASSSTGNAAAFF
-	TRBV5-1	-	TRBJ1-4	TGCGCCAGCAGCTTGGAGGCCAGGGGATTCGAAAAACTGTTTTTT	CASSLEARGFEKLFF
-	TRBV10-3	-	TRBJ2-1	TGTGCCATCAGTGGGAATGGAGGGAGCGATGAGCAGTTCTTC	CAISGNGGSDEQFF
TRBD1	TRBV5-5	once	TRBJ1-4	TGTGCCAGCAGCTTGCGGACCGGGACAGGGAATGAAAAACTGTTTTTT	CASSLRTGTGNEKLFF
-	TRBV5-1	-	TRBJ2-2	TGCGCCAGCAGCCGCGGACAGAACACCGGGGAGCTGTTTTTT	CASSRGQNTGELFF
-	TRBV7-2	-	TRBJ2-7	TGTGCCAGCAGCTTAAACTCGGCCAGCATCTACGAGCAGTACTTC	CASSLNSASIYEQYF
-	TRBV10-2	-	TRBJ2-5	TGCGCCAGCAGTGAGGCGGGGTTGGAGACCCAGTACTTC	CASSEAGLETQYF
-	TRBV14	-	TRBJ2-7	TGTGCCAGCAGCCCTATCCTCTACGAGCAGTACTTC	CASSPILYEQYF
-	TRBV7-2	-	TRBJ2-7	TGTGCCAGCAGCTCGCCCATACTTTCCTACGAGCAGTACTTC	CASSSPILSYEQYF
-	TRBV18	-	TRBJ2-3	TGTGCCAGCTCACCTGATCTAGCGAGGGCAGATACGCAGTATTTT	CASSPDLARADTQYF
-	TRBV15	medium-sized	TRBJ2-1	TGTGCCACCGGAGAGGGGCGCGATGAGCAGTTCTTC	CATGEGRDEQFF
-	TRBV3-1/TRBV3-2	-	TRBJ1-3	TGTGCCAGCAGTCGAAATGGGGGGACTGGAAACACCATATATTTT	CASSRNGGTGNTIYF
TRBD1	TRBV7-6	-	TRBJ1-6	TGTGCCAGCAGCTTAGGGACAGGCCTTTATTCACCCCTCCACTTT	CASSLGTGLYSPLHF
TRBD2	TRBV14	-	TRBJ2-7	TGTGCCAGCAGCGTGACTAGCGGAAGCTCCTACGAGCAGTACTTC	CASSVTSGSSYEQYF
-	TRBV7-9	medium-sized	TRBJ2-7	TGTGCCAGCAGCCAAATTACAGGGACAACCTACGAGCAGTACTTC	CASSQITGTTYEQYF
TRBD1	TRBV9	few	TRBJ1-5	TGTGCCACCCCTGCCCCCGGGACAGCGTTTTGCAATCAGCCCCAGCATTTT	CATPAPGTAFCNQPQHF
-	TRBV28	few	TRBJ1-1	TGTGCCAGCAGCCCGAGGGATCTAAACACTGAAGCTTTCTTT	CASSPRDLNTEAFF
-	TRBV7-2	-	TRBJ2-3	TGTGCCAGCTCCCAATATCGGGGCAGATACACAGATACGCAGTATTTT	CASSQYRGRYTDTQYF
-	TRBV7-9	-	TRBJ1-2	TGTGCCAGCAGCCCGCGGGACAAATACTATGGCTACACCTTC	CASSPRDKYYGYTF
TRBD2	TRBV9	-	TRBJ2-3	TGTGCCAGCCGCCTCGGGGGGGATACGCAGTATTTT	CASRLGGDTQYF
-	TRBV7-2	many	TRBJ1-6	TGTGCCAGCAGCGAAGGCGGGGGGAATTCACCCCTCCACTTT	CASSEGGGNSPLHF
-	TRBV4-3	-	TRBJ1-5	TGCGCCAGCAGCCAAGAACAGGGCCTACAGCCCCAGCATTTT	CASSQEQGLQPQHF
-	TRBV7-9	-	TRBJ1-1	TGTGCCAGCAGCATGGGGGGGCTTAATCGAGACACTGAAGCTTTCTTT	CASSMGGLNRDTEAFF
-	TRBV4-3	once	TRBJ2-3	TGCGCCAGCAGCCAAGATAGCCGGGTCAACTCAGATACGCAGTATTTT	CASSQDSRVNSDTQYF
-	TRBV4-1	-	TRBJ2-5	TGCGCCAGCAGCCAAGATCCACAGCTAGAGACCCAGTACTTC	CASSQDPQLETQYF
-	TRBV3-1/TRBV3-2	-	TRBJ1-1	TGTGCCAGCAGCCGCCAAATAGGAACTGAAGCTTTCTTT	CASSRQIGTEAFF
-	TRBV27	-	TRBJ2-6	TGTGCCAGCAGTTTCGTCACCAGATCTGGGGCCAACGTCCTGACTTTC	CASSFVTRSGANVLTF